One sample yielded the 25 T cell receptor beta chains listed below, sequenced in a study of CD8+ T cells in alopecia areata. As to treatment: oral pan-JAK inhibitor, 5-10 mg twice daily. Both peripheral blood and punch biopsies of lesional scalp skin were obtained from patients who had alopecia areata. Extracted RNA was reverse transcribed, and the resulting cDNA served as sequencing template. TCRdb keeps only in-frame clones here, not all; method: immunoSEQ multiplex PCR. The sample has fewer than 8,000 clones, 60% to 65% seen once; the top ten hold approximately 13%. The input for sequencing was skin, taken at week 4, from a patient treated with tofacitinib. The origin of the receptors is a human donor with alopecia areata.

This clone has a handful of counts. This chain links TRBV7-8 with TRBJ1-4; weak D call: TRBD1 (5 bases). The CDR3 runs 15 residues. Deletions cut 6 bases from V and 10 bases from J, with 21 bases between. CDR1 is SGHVS, CDR2 FQNEAQ, per germline. The CDR3 region has the DNA TGTGCCAGCAGTCCAACGGGGCAGGCGGGGGGAAAACTGTTTTTT. Its translation is CASSPTGQAGGKLFF.

The rearrangement uses TRBV11-2 and TRBJ2-1, with D perhaps matching TRBD1 (5 bases). V was shortened by 2 bases and J by 6 bases, with 20 bases between the two germline ends. The CDR3 length is 17 residues. From germline, CDR1 is SGHAT and CDR2 FQNNGV. CDR3 DNA: TGTGCCAGCAGCTTAAAACTCCAGGGTCCCTCTATCAATGAGCAGTTCTTC. This translates into CASSLKLQGPSINEQFF.

J is TRBJ2-1 and V is TRBV9; 11 nucleotides line up with TRBD2. V trimming: 4 bases; J trimming: 4 bases; junction bases outside the gene matches: 4. This CDR3 comprises 15 residues. Germline V gene sequence: CDR1 SGDLS, CDR2 YYNGEE. The CDR3 sequence: CASSPRLAGYNEQFF. CDR3 sequence (DNA): TGTGCCAGCAGCCCACGACTAGCGGGGTACAATGAGCAGTTCTTC.

This chain links TRBV4-1 with TRBJ2-1; weak D call: TRBD2 (5 bases). Germline V gene data show CDR1 as MGHRA and CDR2 as YSYEKL. The CDR3 covers 15 residues. Trimming pared 1 base from V and 9 bases from J, leaving 16 bases between. For the CDR3, the DNA is TGCGCCAGCAGCCAAGGTCTAGCAGAAAGTGGTGAGCAGTTCTTC. It encodes CASSQGLAESGEQFF.

The V call is TRBV27, the J call TRBJ2-7; D call uncertain. The V gene lost 9 bases and the J gene lost 2 bases, with 11 bases spanning the gap. From germline, CDR1 is MNHEY and CDR2 SMNVEV (reference sequence). The length of the CDR3 is 12 residues. This CDR3 is CASRTGTYEQYF. Here the CDR3 DNA reads TGTGCCAGTCGAACGGGCACCTACGAGCAGTACTTC.

In this sample, this clone turned up once. CDR3 nucleotides: TGTGCCAGCAGCCAGAGTCTCACCCCTGGGGGTGAGCAGTTCTTC. Translation gives CASSQSLTPGGEQFF. This chain uses TRBV7-7 with TRBJ2-1; possibly TRBD1 or TRBD2 for D (5 bases each). Germline CDR1 is SSHAT and CDR2 is FNYEAQ (reference sequence). V shed 5 bases and J shed 9 bases, with 20 bases lying between them. CDR3 length: 15 amino acids.

The sample holds a few counts of this clone. The V and J genes are TRBV5-1 and TRBJ1-2, with a possible D match to TRBD1 (5 bases). Trimming took off 2 bases at V and 6 bases at J, with 14 bases between the two ends. The CDR3 extends over 14 amino acids. Germline V gives CDR1 SGHRS, CDR2 YFSETQ. The CDR3 DNA is TGCGCCAGCAGCTTAGCCGGGGGAGATAATGGCTACACCTTC. Translation gives CASSLAGGDNGYTF.

This chain links TRBV4-1 with TRBJ2-6; 7 nucleotides align to TRBD2. V lost 3 bases to trimming and J lost 0 bases; unmatched junction nucleotides: 5. The CDR3 sequence is 17 residues long. Germline assignment: CDR1 MGHRA and CDR2 YSYEKL. The CDR3, as DNA: TGCGCCAGCAGCCACCCGGGACTACCCTCTGGGGCCAACGTCCTGACTTTC. This encodes CASSHPGLPSGANVLTF.

The sample holds a few counts of this clone. The genes are TRBV4-1 and TRBJ1-6; 8 nucleotides align to TRBD1. Germline CDR1 and CDR2: MGHRA and YSYEKL. This CDR3 has 15 residues. Unmatched junction bases numbered 3, after V lost 1 base and J lost 7 bases. The chain's CDR3 is CASSQGTGRNSPLHF. CDR3 DNA sequence: TGCGCCAGCAGCCAAGGGACAGGGAGAAATTCACCCCTCCACTTT.

The chain uses TRBV28 and TRBJ2-1, with 9 bases aligning to TRBD1. With 7 bases clipped from V and 1 base from J, the junction kept 8 bases outside the gene matches. The CDR3 length is 16 residues. Germline V CDR1 and CDR2: MDHEN, SYDVKM. The CDR3 DNA follows: TGTGCCAGCACCAAAGCCGGGACAGGGTCCTACAATGAGCAGTTCTTC. Translating it yields CASTKAGTGSYNEQFF.

This clone showed up just a few times. The V and J genes are TRBV4-2 and TRBJ2-1; 9 bases map to TRBD2. CDR1 and CDR2 from the germline V gene are LGHNA and YNFKEQ. The junction had 19 bases not matched to a gene; V was cut back by 0 bases and J by 10 bases. This CDR3 contains 19 residues. Here the CDR3 DNA reads TGTGCCAGCAGCCAAGATAATCTCGGCTTGGGCGGGGGGGTGTGGGAGCAGTTCTTC. This translates into CASSQDNLGLGGGVWEQFF.

This chain uses TRBV7-2 with TRBJ2-7; no clear D gene. Germline CDR1 reads SGHTA; CDR2 reads FQGNSA. V was trimmed by 1 base and J by 0 bases, leaving 10 bases between them. The CDR3 consists of 15 residues. The CDR3 loop reads CASSLDPTFSYEQYF. In DNA form, the CDR3 reads TGTGCCAGCAGCTTAGATCCCACGTTCTCCTACGAGCAGTACTTC.

CDR3 coding DNA: TGTGCCAGCAGGTCAGGCGGACTTGAAGCTTTCTTT. This encodes CASRSGGLEAFF. The chain has TRBV6-5 and TRBJ1-1, with unresolved D. The germline V gene encodes CDR1 MNHEY and CDR2 SVGAGI. The CDR3 has 12 residues. V dropped 6 bases and J dropped 7 bases, with 12 bases sitting between them.

The rearrangement links TRBV28 to TRBJ2-7, with D perhaps TRBD2 (6 bases). Germline loops: CDR1 MDHEN, CDR2 SYDVKM. This CDR3 has 14 residues. V was trimmed by 6 bases and J by 6 bases, leaving 18 bases between them. The CDR3 DNA follows: TGTGCCAGCAGGGGTGGGGCGGGGCAAGGCGAGCAGTACTTC. Encoded protein: CASRGGAGQGEQYF.

The CDR3, as DNA: TGCGCCAGCAGCTTAAGGGGCGGGGAGACCCAGTACTTC. As protein: CASSLRGGETQYF. The V and J genes are TRBV5-1 and TRBJ2-5; TRBD1 or TRBD2 may be the D gene (5 bases each). Germline-derived CDR1 and CDR2 are SGHRS and YFSETQ. CDR3 size: 13 residues. V lost 2 bases, J lost 5 bases, and 10 bases lay in between.

J is TRBJ1-1 and V is TRBV7-9; the D is unclear. V was pared by 5 bases and J by 6 bases, with 16 bases between. This CDR3 has 14 residues. From germline, CDR1 is SEHNR and CDR2 FQNEAQ (reference sequence). Here the CDR3 DNA reads TGTGCCAGCAGCCTCGTGGAGGGCGGACCTGAAGCTTTCTTT. Amino acid sequence: CASSLVEGGPEAFF.

This sequence joins TRBV27 and TRBJ1-4; D gene unclear. Trimming pared 3 bases from V and 3 bases from J, leaving 11 bases between. In germline, CDR1 is MNHEY, CDR2 SMNVEV (reference sequence). This CDR3 contains 15 residues. The CDR3 DNA reads as TGTGCCAGCAGTTTTGGGCTTCGGGCTAATGAAAAACTGTTTTTT. It yields the protein CASSFGLRANEKLFF.

The J gene is TRBJ1-5, the V gene TRBV6-1; D is unclear. The CDR3 is 18 amino acids. Germline CDR1 MNHNS, CDR2 SASEGT. V was cut by 3 bases and J by 3 bases, with 21 bases left in between. The CDR3 nucleotides read TGTGCCAGCAGTGAGTTCGTAGGGAGGGAGGCCTTCAATCAGCCCCAGCATTTT. Translated, it gives CASSEFVGREAFNQPQHF.

This chain links TRBV4-1 with TRBJ1-2; no firm D call. Trimming took off 5 bases at V and 4 bases at J, with 23 bases between the two ends. This CDR3 contains 17 residues. Germline CDR1 is MGHRA and CDR2 is YSYEKL. CDR3 amino acids: CASSKRAQNRKTYGYTF. The CDR3 DNA sequence: TGCGCCAGCAGCAAGAGGGCCCAGAACCGAAAGACCTATGGCTACACCTTC.

The J gene is TRBJ1-3, the V gene TRBV6-6; D remains ambiguous. This CDR3 is built from 14 residues. The ends were cut back, 5 bases at V and 0 bases at J, with 8 bases in the middle. The germline V gene encodes CDR1 MNHNY and CDR2 SVGAGI (reference sequence). Here the CDR3 DNA reads TGTGCCAGCAGTGCGAGCTACTCTGGAAACACCATATATTTT. This gives the protein CASSASYSGNTIYF.

This clone is termed hyperexpanded. V gene TRBV4-1 combines with J gene TRBJ2-3; the match to TRBD2 covers 9 bases. J was trimmed by 13 bases and V by 1 base; bases with no gene match: 9. The CDR3 covers 14 residues. Germline CDR1 and CDR2: MGHRA and YSYEKL. Written as DNA, the CDR3 is TGCGCCAGCAGCCAAGTGGATAGCGGGGGTCAGGAGTATTTT. Translation gives CASSQVDSGGQEYF.

This chain uses TRBV19 with TRBJ1-5; TRBD1 matches 10 bases. The V segment lost 4 bases and the J segment 6 bases; nucleotides outside the gene matches: 9. The CDR3 contains 16 residues. Germline assignment: CDR1 LNHDA and CDR2 SQIVND (reference sequence). The CDR3 here is CASSRRTGGVSQPQHF. CDR3 in DNA: TGTGCCAGTAGTAGAAGGACAGGGGGTGTCAGTCAGCCCCAGCATTTT.

In its sample, this clone was seen a few times. The V and J genes are TRBV28 and TRBJ1-5; D is unclear. Germline loops: CDR1 MDHEN, CDR2 SYDVKM. The germline V and J ends were trimmed by 6 bases and 0 bases, with 12 bases remaining between them. The CDR3 has 15 residues. The CDR3 region is CASSRSRPSNQPQHF. CDR3 DNA: TGTGCCAGCAGCCGCAGCCGACCTAGCAATCAGCCCCAGCATTTT.

This sequence joins TRBV7-6 and TRBJ2-3; 14 bases match TRBD2. V lost 5 bases to trimming and J lost 5 bases; unmatched junction nucleotides: 15. This CDR3 is built from 19 residues. Germline CDR1 reads SGHVS; CDR2 reads FNYEAQ. CDR3 residues: CASSIGGTSGGIRRDTQYF. Written as DNA, the CDR3 is TGTGCCAGCAGCATCGGGGGGACTAGCGGGGGCATAAGGAGAGATACGCAGTATTTT.

CDR3 nucleotides: TGTGCCAGTAGTATGGTTGCGAAGGGGAATCAGCCCCAGCATTTT. Its protein is CASSMVAKGNQPQHF. The rearrangement uses TRBV19 and TRBJ1-5, with a possible D match to TRBD1 (5 bases). Deletions cut 3 bases from V and 4 bases from J, with 13 bases between. The germline V gene has CDR1 LNHDA and CDR2 SQIVND (reference sequence). The CDR3 consists of 15 residues.